The entry below describes one TCR beta chain. The germline V gene encodes CDR1 LNHDA and CDR2 SQIVND (reference sequence). This CDR3 region has 18 residues. The V and J ends lost 3 bases and 6 bases respectively, with 24 bases between them. TCRdb's copy holds only in-frame clones and misses some; the assay was immunoSEQ multiplex PCR. The data show about 83,000 clones, 92% seen once. These data are taken from a study of technical replicates of blood from several donors. The source of this sequence is a human donor in good health. The sequenced material came from T cells isolated from PBMCs. This chain uses TRBV19 with TRBJ1-5; possibly TRBD1 for D (5 bases). CDR3: CASSIRGRTKGVSQPQHF. CDR3 nucleotide sequence: TGTGCCAGTAGTATCAGAGGCAGGACAAAGGGCGTCAGTCAGCCCCAGCATTTT.